The 24 T cell receptor beta chains reported below all come from one sample, sequenced in a study of CD8 T cells in ankylosing spondylitis. TCRdb fed the 5' RACE reads into MiXCR, producing one record per CDR3 protein. The data hold approximately 240,000 distinct CDR3 sequences, with roughly a quarter observed a single time. Sequenced: blood, either unsorted or a sorted T cell fraction (not recorded which). The receptors were sampled from a male donor with ankylosing spondylitis or in good health (not recorded which).

V gene TRBV6-1 combines with J gene TRBJ1-6; possibly TRBD1 for D (6 bases). Germline CDR1 and CDR2: MNHNS and SASEGT. V lost 7 bases to trimming and J lost 14 bases, with 24 bases between them. This CDR3 region has 15 residues. The CDR3 region is CASTQDRTALPALHF. In DNA, the CDR3 is TGTGCCAGCACCCAAGATCGGACAGCCCTCCCGGCCCTCCACTTT.

The chain employs TRBV6-5 and TRBJ2-7; D is uncertain. V was clipped by 2 bases and J by 6 bases, with 11 bases between them. The germline CDR1 and CDR2 sequences are MNHEY and SVGAGI. The CDR3 has 13 amino acids. CDR3 protein: CASSYVLSSEQYF. DNA of the CDR3: TGTGCCAGCAGTTACGTCTTATCAAGCGAGCAGTACTTC.

V is TRBV20-1 and J is TRBJ2-3; D remains unclear. The CDR3 extends over 13 amino acids. The germline V and J ends were trimmed by 0 bases and 3 bases, with 7 bases remaining between them. The germline CDR1 and CDR2 sequences are DFQATT and SNEGSKA (reference sequence). The CDR3 here is CSARETRTDTQYF. The CDR3 region has the DNA TGCAGTGCTAGAGAAACCAGGACAGATACGCAGTATTTT.

The chain has TRBV28 and TRBJ2-3, with D perhaps TRBD2 (6 bases). This CDR3 has 13 residues. V lost 6 bases and J lost 2, with 9 bases in between. Germline V gene sequence: CDR1 MDHEN, CDR2 SYDVKM. CDR3 coding DNA: TGTGCCAGCAGGGGGGACTTCACAGATACGCAGTATTTT. As protein: CASRGDFTDTQYF. Together with reference TRBV28 and TRBJ2-3, the CDR3 gives the full variable domain: DVKVTQSSRYLVKRTGEKVFLECVQDMDHENMFWYRQDPGLGLRLIYFSYDVKMKEKGDIPEGYSVSREKKERFSLILESASTNQTSMYLCASRGDFTDTQYFGPGTRLTVL.

This clonotype was recorded a few times. The chain uses TRBV20-1 and TRBJ1-5, with TRBD1 identical over 10 bases. This CDR3 has 15 residues. Per germline, CDR1 DFQATT and CDR2 SNEGSKA (reference sequence). V lost 0 bases and J lost 4; bases outside the gene matches: 3. CDR3 loop: CSARDEGQGNQPQHF. The CDR3 DNA follows: TGCAGTGCTAGAGATGAGGGACAGGGGAATCAGCCCCAGCATTTT.

The V and J genes are TRBV7-3 and TRBJ2-1; 11 bases agree with TRBD2. The CDR3 consists of 17 residues. Germline trimming cut 4 bases from V and 8 bases from J; bases unmatched to any gene: 13. Germline lookup yields CDR1 SGHTA and CDR2 FQGTGA. Here the CDR3 DNA reads TGTGCCAGCAGCTCCTCCGGCCCCGGGACTAGCGGCGATGAGCAGTTCTTC. Translation: CASSSSGPGTSGDEQFF.

The chain recombines TRBV12-3 or TRBV12-4 with TRBJ2-7; 8 bases align to TRBD2. The V segment lost 5 bases and the J segment 2 bases; nucleotides outside the gene matches: 8. The CDR3 length is 15 residues. CDR3 residues: CASSPVSGGTYEQYF. The CDR3 DNA is TGTGCCAGCAGTCCAGTAAGCGGGGGTACCTACGAGCAGTACTTC.

A few counts support this clonotype. The chain has TRBV20-1 and TRBJ2-7, with 7 positions matching TRBD2. The CDR3 consists of 13 residues. The V segment lost 5 bases and the J segment 4 bases; nucleotides outside the gene matches: 8. Germline V CDR1 and CDR2: DFQATT, SNEGSKA (reference sequence). The CDR3: CSARRTGGYEQYF. Here the CDR3 DNA reads TGCAGTGCTCGACGGACGGGGGGTTACGAGCAGTACTTC.

This clonotype was counted many times. This sequence joins TRBV20-1 and TRBJ1-5, with D perhaps TRBD1 (6 bases). Trimming left V 5 bases short and J 0 bases short, with 17 bases between. The CDR3 has 16 residues. Germline CDR1 reads DFQATT; CDR2 reads SNEGSKA (reference sequence). Here the CDR3 reads CSARRQVRNSNQPQHF. CDR3 coding DNA: TGCAGTGCTCGCCGACAGGTCAGAAATAGCAATCAGCCCCAGCATTTT.

This clonotype was observed a few times. The rearrangement uses TRBV29-1 and TRBJ2-5; 7 bases agree with TRBD2. The J segment lost 5 bases and the V segment lost 8 bases, leaving 11 bases of the junction unmatched. Germline lookup yields CDR1 SQVTM and CDR2 ANQGSEA. CDR3 length: 13 amino acids. As DNA, the CDR3 is TGCAGCCATTCCCAGCGGGGAGGGGAGACCCAGTACTTC. This translates into CSHSQRGGETQYF.

This clonotype was detected only a few times. This sequence joins TRBV20-1 and TRBJ2-5, with D hard to call. The CDR3 extends over 12 amino acids. Germline V CDR1 and CDR2: DFQATT, SNEGSKA (reference sequence). V was clipped by 3 bases and J by 5 bases, with 10 bases between them. The CDR3 protein is CSASFRAETQYF. In nucleotides, the CDR3 is TGCAGTGCTAGTTTCCGTGCGGAGACCCAGTACTTC.

The table lists this clonotype with many counts. The V gene is TRBV6-5, the J gene TRBJ2-1; 8 positions match TRBD1. Germline V lookup: CDR1 MNHEY, CDR2 SVGAGI. CDR3 length: 12 amino acids. Germline trimming cut 6 bases from V and 7 bases from J; bases unmatched to any gene: 2. CDR3 DNA: TGTGCCAGCAGGGACAGGGCTAATGAGCAGTTCTTC. Translated: CASRDRANEQFF.

The CDR3 bases are TGTGCCAGCTCACCACTAACTGAAGCTTTCTTT. It encodes CASSPLTEAFF. The V gene is TRBV18, the J gene TRBJ1-1, with D unclear. CDR1 and CDR2 from the germline V gene are KGHSH and LQKENI. The CDR3 spans 11 residues. V lost 1 base and J lost 5, with 2 bases in between.

This clonotype was picked up many times. This chain joins TRBV6-5 and TRBJ1-2; 7 bases agree with TRBD1. This CDR3 contains 12 residues. With V trimmed by 7 bases and J by 5 bases, 4 bases remained unmatched. Germline V gene data show CDR1 as MNHEY and CDR2 as SVGAGI. The chain's CDR3 is CASTRQGYGYTF. CDR3 sequence (DNA): TGTGCCAGCACCCGACAGGGTTATGGCTACACCTTC.

This clonotype showed up just a few times. This chain connects TRBV6-5 to TRBJ2-7, with D tentatively TRBD1 or TRBD2 (6 bases each). The germline V gene encodes CDR1 MNHEY and CDR2 SVGAGI. Trimming took 5 bases from V and 2 from J, leaving 16 bases between them. This CDR3 is built from 15 residues. The CDR3 bases are TGTGCCAGCAGTACTAGCCGGGACACCACCTACGAGCAGTACTTC. It is translated as CASSTSRDTTYEQYF.

This clonotype was recorded many times. V is TRBV5-1 and J is TRBJ1-2; maybe TRBD1 (5 bases). The CDR3 is made up of 14 amino acids. V was shortened by 4 bases and J by 5 bases, with 15 bases between the two germline ends. Germline CDR1 is SGHRS and CDR2 is YFSETQ. The CDR3 DNA reads as TGCGCCAGCAGCGGCGCCGGGGGGGTTTATGGCTACACCTTC. The encoded protein is CASSGAGGVYGYTF. The whole variable domain, remainder taken from reference TRBV5-1 and TRBJ1-2, is KAGVTQTPRYLIKTRGQQVTLSCSPISGHRSVSWYQQTPGQGLQFLFEYFSETQRNKGNFPGRFSGRQFSNSRSEMNVSTLELGDSALYLCASSGAGGVYGYTFGSGTRLTVV.

The chain has TRBV5-6 and TRBJ2-2, with D possibly TRBD2 on 6 matching bases. Germline V CDR1 and CDR2: SGHDT, YYEEEE. Trimming pared 7 bases from V and 6 bases from J, leaving 22 bases between. There are 16 residues in the CDR3. The CDR3 spells CASWDSRGFVAGELFF. In DNA form, the CDR3 reads TGTGCCAGCTGGGACTCGCGGGGTTTTGTGGCCGGGGAGCTGTTTTTT.

This clonotype was observed at least ten times. This chain uses TRBV5-8 with TRBJ2-1, with 7 positions matching TRBD2. This CDR3 has 15 amino acids. V was pared by 0 bases and J by 5 bases, with 5 bases of the junction left unmatched. CDR1 is SGHTS, CDR2 YDEGEE, per germline. The CDR3 nucleotides read TGTGCCAGCAGCTTGGGACTAGCCAGGGACAATGAGCAGTTCTTC. It encodes CASSLGLARDNEQFF.

The sample holds many counts of this clonotype. V and J are TRBV13 and TRBJ1-1, with a possible D match to TRBD1 (6 bases). Germline loops: CDR1 PRHDT, CDR2 FYEKMQ (reference sequence). V was shortened by 6 bases and J by 10 bases, with 12 bases between the two germline ends. The CDR3 length is 11 residues. CDR3 DNA: TGTGCCAGCAGGGCCGCAGGGGTAGCTTTCTTT. It is translated as CASRAAGVAFF.

The chain links TRBV9 to TRBJ2-7; no firm D call. The germline V gene has CDR1 SGDLS and CDR2 YYNGEE. The CDR3 has 14 amino acids. V was trimmed by 2 bases and J by 4 bases, leaving 13 bases between them. The CDR3 spells CASSVRGLGYEQYF. CDR3 bases: TGTGCCAGCAGCGTCAGAGGTCTAGGATACGAGCAGTACTTC.

This chain connects TRBV20-1 to TRBJ2-1; D might be TRBD2 (6 bases). This CDR3 spans 14 amino acids. The germline CDR1 and CDR2 sequences are DFQATT and SNEGSKA (reference sequence). V lost 8 bases and J lost 1, with 15 bases in between. The CDR3 bases are TGCAGTCCCGGGGCCAGCGGGTCCTACAATGAGCAGTTCTTC. This gives the protein CSPGASGSYNEQFF.

The chain employs TRBV12-3 or TRBV12-4 and TRBJ2-3; TRBD2 is a possible D gene (7 bases). V was cut by 2 bases and J by 2 bases, with 14 bases left in between. The length of the CDR3 is 16 residues. The CDR3 loop reads CASSLQRGAITDTQYF. The CDR3 bases are TGTGCCAGCAGTTTACAACGGGGGGCGATCACAGATACGCAGTATTTT.

This chain links TRBV20-1 with TRBJ2-3; no clear D gene. The germline CDR1 and CDR2 sequences are DFQATT and SNEGSKA (reference sequence). Trimming took 3 bases from V and 5 from J, leaving 15 bases between them. The CDR3 is 14 amino acids. The CDR3 loop is CSASRLVLGDTQYF. Written as DNA, the CDR3 is TGCAGTGCTAGTCGATTAGTTCTTGGAGATACGCAGTATTTT.

The chain is built from TRBV29-1 and TRBJ2-7; the D gene is possibly TRBD1 (6 bases). CDR3 size: 11 residues. The germline V gene encodes CDR1 SQVTM and CDR2 ANQGSEA. The V and J ends lost 3 bases and 4 bases respectively, with 7 bases between them. CDR3 nucleotides: TGCAGCGTTGACGGGACATACGAGCAGTACTTC. Translating it yields CSVDGTYEQYF.